This T cell receptor beta chain was documented in a study of regulatory T cells in long-lasting Graves disease. Study outcomes and limitations: Limited sample numbers may have lowered accuracy.

As to time point: newly diagnosed GD, antithyroid drugs for less than 3 months. Researchers made the TCR library from RNA that was extracted from PBMCs. Germline V gives CDR1 LGHDT, CDR2 YNNKEL (reference sequence). Trimming at V came to 1 base and at J to 3 bases, leaving 8 bases not matched to a gene. The CDR3 is 18 residues long. Both iRepertoire HTBI primers and Arm-PCR of CDR3 regions were used to build the TCR beta libraries. TCRdb used MiXCR to reprocess the multiplex PCR reads, holding one entry per CDR3 protein. The table has 400,000 to 500,000 distinct CDR3 sequences, 14% seen once; the top ten hold 17%. This clonotype was picked up many times. The antigen is unknown. These data were likewise used in another study, on T cells in Graves' hyperthyroidism and ophthalmopathy. From that second work: An absence of ophthalmopathy progression within 18 months meant stable Graves' hyperthyroidism. Most clonotypes that expanded in the thyroid above 0.001 also showed up in blood.

This TCR was sampled from a woman aged 45-65 years with Graves disease. Sequenced material: peripheral blood mononuclear cells (PBMCs), taken at new diagnosis, from a patient treated with antithyroid drugs. The V call is TRBV3-1, the J call TRBJ2-1, with TRBD2 matching 11 bases. As DNA, the CDR3 is TGTGCCAGCAGCCAAGTCGGGACTAGCGGCGAAGACTACAATGAGCAGTTCTTC. Residues: CASSQVGTSGEDYNEQFF.